What follows are 25 T cell receptor beta chains derived from one specimen sequenced in a study of cytomegalovirus exposure and HLA in healthy donors. Assay used: immunoSEQ multiplex PCR; TCRdb lists only in-frame clones, some missing. The profile shows under 200,000 clones, less than 95% of them singletons. Sequencing used PBMCs. These receptors were collected from a woman between 18 and 29 years old in good health and CMV-seropositive.

The genes are TRBV18 and TRBJ1-1; D possibly corresponds to TRBD1 (6 bases). Germline loops: CDR1 KGHSH, CDR2 LQKENI. Trimming cost V 6 bases and J 0 bases, with 11 bases left between them. This CDR3 has 14 residues. The CDR3 coding sequence is TGTGCCAGCTCTCGACAGGAGATGAACACTGAAGCTTTCTTT. This gives the protein CASSRQEMNTEAFF.

The chain is built from TRBV7-9 and TRBJ2-7, with D perhaps TRBD2 (5 bases). V was cut by 1 base and J by 6 bases, with 13 bases left in between. CDR3 length equals 14 residues. Germline CDR1 is SEHNR and CDR2 is FQNEAQ (reference sequence). The CDR3 is CASSLVVPGSEQYF. The CDR3 DNA reads TGTGCCAGCAGCTTAGTTGTACCGGGATCCGAGCAGTACTTC.

This sequence joins TRBV25-1 and TRBJ2-1, with TRBD2 identical over 15 bases. V was clipped by 3 bases and J by 10 bases; unmatched bases: 4. The germline V gene has CDR1 MGHDK and CDR2 SYGVNS. There are 15 residues in the CDR3. The CDR3 here is CASSEIGLAGGEQFF. The CDR3 DNA sequence: TGTGCCAGCAGTGAGATAGGACTAGCGGGAGGGGAGCAGTTCTTC.

The chain carries TRBV5-1 and TRBJ1-2; D remains unclear. The germline gives CDR1 SGHRS, CDR2 YFSETQ. CDR3 length: 15 residues. With 2 bases removed from V and 0 bases from J, the gap between germline ends came to 11 bases. CDR3 nucleotide sequence: TGCGCCAGCAGCTTCTCGATACAGTCTAACTATGGCTACACCTTC. It codes for CASSFSIQSNYGYTF.

The chain links TRBV13 to TRBJ2-3; 13 positions agree with TRBD2. CDR3 length equals 17 residues. The V gene's germline CDR1 is PRHDT and CDR2 FYEKMQ (reference sequence). V shed 5 bases and J 5 bases; nucleotides not matched to a gene: 10. In nucleotides, the CDR3 is TGTGCCAGCAGCCCCCCGACTAGCGGGGGGAGGGGAGATACGCAGTATTTT. Translating gives CASSPPTSGGRGDTQYF.

The chain links TRBV7-9 to TRBJ2-3; 7 bases match TRBD1. The ends lost 1 base at V and 6 bases at J; junction bases unmatched: 4. The CDR3 runs 14 residues. Per germline, CDR1 SEHNR and CDR2 FQNEAQ (reference sequence). The CDR3 DNA sequence: TGTGCCAGCAGCTTAGAAGGGGGCCGCGATACGCAGTATTTT. Protein: CASSLEGGRDTQYF. Full variable domain (remainder filled in from reference TRBV7-9 and TRBJ2-3): DTGVSQNPRHKITKRGQNVTFRCDPISEHNRLYWYRQTLGQGPEFLTYFQNEAQLEKSRLLSDRFSAERPKGSFSTLEIQRTEQGDSAMYLCASSLEGGRDTQYFGPGTRLTVL.

The rearrangement links TRBV6-5 to TRBJ2-1, with 11 bases fitting TRBD1. With 4 bases clipped from V and 6 bases from J, the junction kept 5 bases outside the gene matches. The CDR3 has 15 amino acids. Germline V CDR1 and CDR2: MNHEY, SVGAGI. The CDR3: CASSFSGTGGNEQFF. In DNA, the CDR3 is TGTGCCAGCAGTTTCAGCGGGACAGGGGGCAATGAGCAGTTCTTC.

This chain's CDR3 is CASSFDQRPHRGLSAYEQYF. The CDR3 nucleotides are TGTGCCAGCAGCTTTGACCAACGACCCCACCGGGGGTTGAGTGCCTACGAGCAGTACTTC. The J gene is TRBJ2-7, the V gene TRBV12-1; TRBD2 is the table's D call, not checked against the DNA. TRBV12-1 is recorded as a pseudogene. CDR3 size: 20 residues.

This clone appeared once. This chain links TRBV6-5 with TRBJ1-1; no firm D call. The CDR3 is 12 amino acids. Germline assignment: CDR1 MNHEY and CDR2 SVGAGI. Deletions cut 5 bases from V and 2 bases from J, with 6 bases between. The CDR3 DNA reads as TGTGCCAGCAGTAGCATTAACACTGAAGCTTTCTTT. It encodes CASSSINTEAFF.

The V call is TRBV15, the J call TRBJ1-2; 10 bases match TRBD1. Germline V lookup: CDR1 LNHNV, CDR2 YYDKDF (reference sequence). The length of the CDR3 is 16 residues. J was trimmed by 8 bases and V by 1 base; bases with no gene match: 10. This CDR3 is CATSRGVGTGEGGYTF. The CDR3 DNA reads as TGTGCCACCAGCAGAGGAGTGGGGACAGGGGAGGGCGGCTACACCTTC.

The chain joins TRBV5-6 to TRBJ1-2; 8 bases are shared with TRBD1. Trimming cost V 4 bases and J 0 bases; bases outside gene matches: 11. CDR1 is SGHDT, CDR2 YYEEEE, per germline. The CDR3 has 17 amino acids. The CDR3 is CASSHGPGQATNYGYTF. CDR3 coding DNA: TGTGCCAGCAGCCACGGCCCGGGACAGGCGACTAACTATGGCTACACCTTC.

This chain links TRBV27 with TRBJ2-7, with TRBD1 matching 7 bases. Germline values: CDR1 MNHEY, CDR2 SMNVEV (reference sequence). V lost 8 bases to trimming and J lost 4 bases; unmatched junction nucleotides: 8. The CDR3 totals 13 residues. The CDR3 nucleotides are TGTGCCAGCGCCCCGGGGACAGCTTACGAGCAGTACTTC. It encodes CASAPGTAYEQYF.

This chain links TRBV2 with TRBJ2-5; possible D gene TRBD1, 7 bases. This CDR3 has 15 residues. Trimming left V 5 bases short and J 0 bases short, with 13 bases between. Germline V gene data show CDR1 as SNHLY and CDR2 as FYNNEI. The CDR3 DNA reads TGTGCCAGCAGTAGGCAGGGGGGATACCAAGAGACCCAGTACTTC. Translating gives CASSRQGGYQETQYF. Looking up the rest from reference TRBV2 and TRBJ2-5 gives the full variable domain: EPEVTQTPSHQVTQMGQEVILRCVPISNHLYFYWYRQILGQKVEFLVSFYNNEISEKSEIFDDQFSVERPDGSNFTLKIRSTKLEDSAMYFCASSRQGGYQETQYFGPGTRLLVL.

This CDR3 reads CASSQDEGDLGEQFF. CDR3 in DNA: TGTGCCAGCAGCCAAGATGAGGGGGACCTCGGAGAGCAGTTCTTC. The rearrangement joins TRBV4-2 to TRBJ2-1; D possibly corresponds to TRBD1 (6 bases). Per germline, CDR1 LGHNA and CDR2 YNFKEQ. V shed 0 bases and J shed 10 bases, with 16 bases lying between them. The CDR3 is 15 amino acids.

The V call is TRBV7-2, the J call TRBJ1-4, with 7 bases lining up with TRBD1. Germline V CDR1 and CDR2: SGHTA, FQGNSA. The CDR3 is 16 amino acids. After removal of 5 bases from V and 4 bases from J, the junction contained 10 bases not matched to a gene. CDR3 protein: CASSQAGNRGNEKLFF. CDR3 in DNA: TGTGCCAGCAGCCAAGCCGGTAACAGGGGTAATGAAAAACTGTTTTTT.

The genes are TRBV5-1 and TRBJ2-1, with a possible D match to TRBD2 (6 bases). The CDR3 covers 15 residues. Germline-derived CDR1 and CDR2 are SGHRS and YFSETQ. Between the trimmed V and J ends, which lost 5 bases and 6 bases, there was a span of 18 bases. CDR3: CASSLQSGFLNEQFF. CDR3 in DNA: TGCGCCAGCAGTCTCCAGAGCGGGTTCCTCAATGAGCAGTTCTTC. The full variable domain, in which reference TRBV5-1 and TRBJ2-1 provide the parts outside the CDR3, is KAGVTQTPRYLIKTRGQQVTLSCSPISGHRSVSWYQQTPGQGLQFLFEYFSETQRNKGNFPGRFSGRQFSNSRSEMNVSTLELGDSALYLCASSLQSGFLNEQFFGPGTRLTVL.

The V and J genes are TRBV7-2 and TRBJ2-1, with 8 bases fitting TRBD2. This CDR3 comprises 15 residues. Germline CDR1 and CDR2: SGHTA and FQGNSA. J was trimmed by 3 bases and V by 5 bases; bases with no gene match: 6. The CDR3 loop is CASSQRGGRYNEQFF. CDR3 coding DNA: TGTGCCAGCAGCCAACGGGGGGGCCGCTACAATGAGCAGTTCTTC.

The rearrangement uses TRBV9 and TRBJ1-1; D is uncertain. V shed 0 bases and J shed 0 bases, with 6 bases lying between them. The CDR3 is 14 amino acids. The germline V gene has CDR1 SGDLS and CDR2 YYNGEE. Here the CDR3 DNA reads TGTGCCAGCAGCGTAGTTTCAGTGAACACTGAAGCTTTCTTT. As protein: CASSVVSVNTEAFF.

This sequence joins TRBV2 and TRBJ1-2, with 9 nucleotides matching TRBD1. In germline, CDR1 is SNHLY, CDR2 FYNNEI. V was pared by 5 bases and J by 3 bases, with 10 bases of the junction left unmatched. The CDR3 extends over 16 amino acids. DNA of the CDR3: TGTGCCAGCAGTCCCCGGGGACAGGGACGGTACTATGGCTACACCTTC. Translation: CASSPRGQGRYYGYTF. The complete variable domain, with remaining parts taken from reference TRBV2 and TRBJ1-2, reads EPEVTQTPSHQVTQMGQEVILRCVPISNHLYFYWYRQILGQKVEFLVSFYNNEISEKSEIFDDQFSVERPDGSNFTLKIRSTKLEDSAMYFCASSPRGQGRYYGYTFGSGTRLTVV.

This clone appeared once. V usage is TRBV7-9 and J usage is TRBJ1-3; 9 nucleotides match TRBD1. The CDR3 consists of 19 residues. The junction had 13 bases not matched to a gene; V was cut back by 4 bases and J by 0 bases. From germline, CDR1 is SEHNR and CDR2 FQNEAQ (reference sequence). Here the CDR3 reads CASSYPGTGKLGSGNTIYF. CDR3 DNA: TGTGCCAGCAGCTACCCCGGGACAGGGAAGCTGGGCTCTGGAAACACCATATATTTT.

This chain uses TRBV7-8 with TRBJ1-3; the D gene is possibly TRBD1 (5 bases). The germline V and J ends were trimmed by 1 base and 4 bases, with 5 bases remaining between them. The length of the CDR3 is 13 residues. Germline CDR1 reads SGHVS; CDR2 reads FQNEAQ. The CDR3 loop reads CASSLGGGNTIYF. Written as DNA, the CDR3 is TGTGCCAGCAGCTTAGGGGGCGGAAACACCATATATTTT. Based on the CDR3 plus reference TRBV7-8 and TRBJ1-3, the full variable domain is GAGVSQSPRYKVAKRGQDVALRCDPISGHVSLFWYQQALGQGPEFLTYFQNEAQLDKSGLPSDRFFAERPEGSVSTLKIQRTQQEDSAVYLCASSLGGGNTIYFGEGSWLTVV.

The chain combines TRBV7-2 with TRBJ2-3; D ambiguous. CDR3 length: 15 residues. With 4 bases removed from V and 3 bases from J, the gap between germline ends came to 14 bases. Germline V CDR1 and CDR2: SGHTA, FQGNSA. This CDR3 is CASSSERGVTDTQYF. Written as DNA, the CDR3 is TGTGCCAGCAGCTCAGAACGAGGTGTAACAGATACGCAGTATTTT.

Regarding this clone: This CDR3 is also generated by other DNA sequences in the sample. The chain is built from TRBV6-5 and TRBJ1-2; 8 bases map to TRBD1. Germline V lookup: CDR1 MNHEY, CDR2 SVGAGI. V shed 0 bases and J 5 bases; nucleotides not matched to a gene: 5. The CDR3 is 15 residues long. The DNA for the CDR3 is TGTGCCAGCAGTTACTCCGGGACAGGCGGGTATGGCTACACCTTC. It translates to CASSYSGTGGYGYTF.

The J gene is TRBJ1-2, the V gene TRBV27, with 8 bases matching TRBD1. Unmatched junction bases numbered 10, after V lost 5 bases and J lost 8 bases. The CDR3 spans 14 residues. Germline V gene data show CDR1 as MNHEY and CDR2 as SMNVEV (reference sequence). The CDR3 DNA reads as TGTGCCAGCAGTGCACTGACAGGGGTTACGGGCTACACCTTC. This gives the protein CASSALTGVTGYTF.

This sequence joins TRBV28 and TRBJ2-7; 8 nucleotides agree with TRBD2. The V gene end was trimmed by 7 bases and the J gene end by 0 bases; junction bases not matched to a gene: 8. There are 15 residues in the CDR3. Germline V gene sequence: CDR1 MDHEN, CDR2 SYDVKM. The CDR3 nucleotides are TGTGCCAGCACCTCCGGCGGGAGGTACTCCTACGAGCAGTACTTC. It codes for CASTSGGRYSYEQYF.